The sequence of this TCR beta chain was determined in a study of blood T cell repertoires in COVID-19. Study summary: Collection of acute and convalescent COVID-19 samples took place in the United States, Italy and Spain.

V lost 3 bases, J lost 0 bases, and 7 bases stayed unmatched. The CDR3 is made up of 17 amino acids. From germline, CDR1 is SGHNT and CDR2 YYREEE (reference sequence). Original analysis: Reference gene primer amplification gave nucleated cell count estimates. The data were produced by immunoSEQ multiplex PCR, yet TCRdb's version contains in-frame clones alone and is incomplete. V and J calls and clone size are copied from that table; D and trimming were computed from the DNA. The sample records around 220,000 clones, approximately 81% being singletons. V usage is TRBV5-4 and J usage is TRBJ1-3; 9 bases are shared with TRBD1. This clonotype was sampled from a woman older than 75 with acute or convalescent COVID-19. The material sequenced was peripheral blood. Here the CDR3 DNA reads TGTGCCAGCAGCTCTCAGGGACAGGGCATCTCTGGAAACACCATATATTTT. This translates into CASSSQGQGISGNTIYF.